This TCR beta chain originates from a study of shared clonotypes between healthy human individuals. The J segment lost 2 bases and the V segment lost 6 bases, leaving 3 bases of the junction unmatched. The germline gives CDR1 KGHSH, CDR2 LQKENI. CDR3 length equals 13 residues. Naive CD8 cells lacked CD45RO, underwent positive selection for CCR7 and left out terminally differentiated effector memory CD45RA+ cells. Produced via immunoSEQ multiplex PCR; TCRdb's table is partial and in-frame only. The sample has some 580,000 clones, 98% seen once. The receptor comes from a young man in good health. The specimen was naive CD8+ T cells sorted from blood. The gene calls are TRBV18 and TRBJ2-7; TRBD2 matches at 8 bases. The CDR3 here is CASSLGRAYEQYF. DNA of the CDR3: TGTGCCAGCTCGCTCGGGAGGGCCTACGAGCAGTACTTC. Supplemented by reference TRBV18 and TRBJ2-7, the full variable domain reads NAGVMQNPRHLVRRRGQEARLRCSPMKGHSHVYWYRQLPEEGLKFMVYLQKENIIDESGMPKERFSAEFPKEGPSILRIQQVVRGDSAAYFCASSLGRAYEQYFGPGTRLTVT.